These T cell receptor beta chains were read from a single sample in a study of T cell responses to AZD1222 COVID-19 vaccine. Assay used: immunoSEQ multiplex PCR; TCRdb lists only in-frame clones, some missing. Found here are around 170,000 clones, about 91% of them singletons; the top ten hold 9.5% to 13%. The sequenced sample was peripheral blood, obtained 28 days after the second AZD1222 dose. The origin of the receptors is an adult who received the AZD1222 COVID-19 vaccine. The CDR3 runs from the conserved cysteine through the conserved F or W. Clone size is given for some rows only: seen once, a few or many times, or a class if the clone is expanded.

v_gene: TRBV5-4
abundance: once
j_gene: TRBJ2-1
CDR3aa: CASSLAGAQRRFF

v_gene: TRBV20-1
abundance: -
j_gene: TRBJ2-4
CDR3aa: CSAPAGRGQYF

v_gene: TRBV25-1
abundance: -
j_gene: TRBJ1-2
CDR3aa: CASSEYFDSGNYGYTF

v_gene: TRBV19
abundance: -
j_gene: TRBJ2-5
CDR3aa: CASSAQETQYF

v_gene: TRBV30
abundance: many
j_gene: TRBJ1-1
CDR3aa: CAWNPRDRGYTEAFF

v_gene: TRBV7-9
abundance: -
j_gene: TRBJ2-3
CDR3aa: CASSLAGVSTDTQYF

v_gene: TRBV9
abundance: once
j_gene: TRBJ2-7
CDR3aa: CASSVGGSSFHEQYF

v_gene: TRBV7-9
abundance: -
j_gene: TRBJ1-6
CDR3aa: CASSLARQGDSPLHF

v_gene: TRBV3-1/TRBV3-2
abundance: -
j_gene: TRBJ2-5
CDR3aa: CASSPKAGLTETQYF

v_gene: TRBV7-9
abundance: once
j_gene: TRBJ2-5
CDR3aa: CASSPRDTQYF

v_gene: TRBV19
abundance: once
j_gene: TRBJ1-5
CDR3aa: CASRLRGNQPQHF

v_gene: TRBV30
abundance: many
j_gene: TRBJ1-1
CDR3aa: CAWSVSDTGTEAFF

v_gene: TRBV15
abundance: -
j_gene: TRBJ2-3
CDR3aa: CATSRVRQGTDTQYF

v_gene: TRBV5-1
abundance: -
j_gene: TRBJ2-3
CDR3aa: CASSRDNTDTQYF

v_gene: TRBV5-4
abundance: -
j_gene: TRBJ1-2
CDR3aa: CASSLGQGRTNYGYTF

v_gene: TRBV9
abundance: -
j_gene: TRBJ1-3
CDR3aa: CASSVQGADTIYF

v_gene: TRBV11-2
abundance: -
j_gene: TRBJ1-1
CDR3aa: CASTLHGGVGTEAFF

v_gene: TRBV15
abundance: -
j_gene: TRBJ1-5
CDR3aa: CATERSRGNQPQHF

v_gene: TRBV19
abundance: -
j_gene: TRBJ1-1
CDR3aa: CASSIEAGVTEAFF

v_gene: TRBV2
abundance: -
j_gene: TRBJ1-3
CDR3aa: CASSAGQGFNTIYF

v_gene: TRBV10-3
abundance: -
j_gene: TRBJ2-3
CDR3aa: CAISEDGSSTDTQYF

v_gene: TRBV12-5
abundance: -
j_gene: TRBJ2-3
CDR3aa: CASGLGLAGGTDTQYF